This record covers a single TCR beta chain. Its antigen is still unknown. The sample belongs to a study of cytomegalovirus exposure and HLA in healthy donors. The CDR3 runs to 15 residues. Germline V gene sequence: CDR1 ENHRY, CDR2 SYGVKD. J lost 6 bases, V lost 6 bases, and 9 bases had no gene match. PCR employed 60 Vbeta and 13 Jbeta primers. Measured with immunoSEQ multiplex PCR; TCRdb has only the in-frame clones, and not every one. The sample holds roughly 120,000 clones. Regarding the study as a whole: A later analysis reportedly found that, within productive TCRs, an Asian-associated ancestry cluster had fewer N-insertions than the mean observed across the approximately 690 donors.

This TCR came from a man aged 18 to 29 in good health and CMV-seronegative. The sequenced material came from PBMCs. The chain is built from TRBV10-3 and TRBJ1-5; 9 nucleotides match TRBD1. CDR3 region: CAISPGTGNSQPQHF. The CDR3 DNA follows: TGTGCCATCAGCCCCGGGACAGGGAATAGTCAGCCCCAGCATTTT.